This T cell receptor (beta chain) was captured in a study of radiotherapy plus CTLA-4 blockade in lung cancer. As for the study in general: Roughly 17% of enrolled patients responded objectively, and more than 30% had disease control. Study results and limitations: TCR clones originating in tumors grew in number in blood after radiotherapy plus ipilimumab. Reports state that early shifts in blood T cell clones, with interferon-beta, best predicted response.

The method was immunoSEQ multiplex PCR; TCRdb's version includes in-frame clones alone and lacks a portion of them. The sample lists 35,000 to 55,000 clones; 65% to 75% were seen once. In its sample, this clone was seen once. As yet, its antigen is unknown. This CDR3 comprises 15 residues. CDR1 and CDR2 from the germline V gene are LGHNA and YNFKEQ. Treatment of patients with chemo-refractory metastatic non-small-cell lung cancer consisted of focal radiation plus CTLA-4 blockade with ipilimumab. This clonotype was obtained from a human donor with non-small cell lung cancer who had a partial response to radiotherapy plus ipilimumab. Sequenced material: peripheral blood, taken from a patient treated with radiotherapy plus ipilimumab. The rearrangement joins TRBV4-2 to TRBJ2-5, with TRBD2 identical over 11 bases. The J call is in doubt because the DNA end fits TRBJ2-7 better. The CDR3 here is CASSQELAGVTEQYF. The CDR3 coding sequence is TGTGCCAGCAGCCAAGAACTAGCGGGAGTCACCGAGCAGTACTTC.